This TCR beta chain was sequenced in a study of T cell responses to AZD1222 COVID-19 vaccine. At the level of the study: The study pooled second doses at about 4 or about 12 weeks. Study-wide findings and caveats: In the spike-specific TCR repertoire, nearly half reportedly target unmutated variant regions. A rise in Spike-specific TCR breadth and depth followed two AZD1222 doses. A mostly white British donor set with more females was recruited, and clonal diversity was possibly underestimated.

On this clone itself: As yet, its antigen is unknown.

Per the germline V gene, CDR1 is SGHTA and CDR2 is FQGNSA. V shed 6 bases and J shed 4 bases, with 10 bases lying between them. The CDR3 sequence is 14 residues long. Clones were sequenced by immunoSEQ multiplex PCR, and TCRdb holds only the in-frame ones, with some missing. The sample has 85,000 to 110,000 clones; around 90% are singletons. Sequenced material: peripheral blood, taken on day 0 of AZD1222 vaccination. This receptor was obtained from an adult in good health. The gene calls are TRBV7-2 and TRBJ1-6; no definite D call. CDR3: CASRFLGYNSPLHF. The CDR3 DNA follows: TGTGCCAGCAGATTTCTGGGGTATAATTCACCCCTCCACTTT. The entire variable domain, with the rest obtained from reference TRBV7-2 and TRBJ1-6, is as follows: GAGVSQSPSNKVTEKGKDVELRCDPISGHTALYWYRQSLGQGLEFLIYFQGNSAPDKSGLPSDRFSAERTGGSVSTLTIQRTQQEDSAVYLCASRFLGYNSPLHFGNGTRLTVT.